This entry is about one T cell receptor (beta chain). These data come from a study of control samples from healthy donors and cancer patients. The germline V and J ends were trimmed by 4 bases and 1 base, with 10 bases remaining between them. The CDR3 contains 14 residues. Germline V gene sequence: CDR1 ENHRY, CDR2 SYGVKD. Assay used: immunoSEQ multiplex PCR; TCRdb lists only in-frame clones, some missing. Of under 85,000 clones listed, approximately 80% were seen once; the top ten hold approximately 2.8%. The chain links TRBV10-3 to TRBJ2-5; D is unresolved. This clonotype was obtained from a woman in her forties or fifties with lung cancer. Material: PBMCs. The DNA for the CDR3 is TGTGCCATCAGTGTCGGAGACACCCAAGAGACCCAGTACTTC. This encodes CAISVGDTQETQYF.